This entry is about one T cell receptor (beta chain). Its antigen is currently unknown. The assay used deep level. Repertoires were generated with immunoSEQ multiplex PCR, while TCRdb's copy carries only in-frame clones and drops some. The top ten hold over 1.5% of the sample, which has some 2,100,000 clones, approximately 94% seen once. This entry belongs to a study of shared clonotypes between healthy human individuals. Study at large: Three CD4 naive, three CD4 memory, two CD8 naive and one CD8 memory plate were used per donor.

Study conclusions and caveats: The naive CD4 repertoires of several donors were compared, and approximately 5.3% of clonotypes were shared.

Naive-designated CD8 cells lacked CD45RO, were positively enriched for CCR7, and omitted terminally differentiated effector memory CD45RA+ cells. The sequencing sample was made of naive CD8+ T cells from PBMCs. This TCR was sampled from a man between 18 and 29 years old in good health. Some clones in this sample may be carry-over from other donors' samples.

Here the CDR3 DNA reads TGTGCCAGCAGCCTCCCGTCGGGGCAGGGCCCAGATACGCAGTATTTT. This encodes CASSLPSGQGPDTQYF. The rearrangement uses TRBV13 and TRBJ2-3; TRBD1 or TRBD2 may be the D gene (5 bases each). The V and J ends lost 5 bases and 4 bases respectively, with 19 bases between them. Germline V lookup: CDR1 PRHDT, CDR2 FYEKMQ (reference sequence). The CDR3 spans 16 residues.